The present entry profiles one T cell receptor beta chain with its context. The data were obtained in a study of blood T cell repertoires in COVID-19. For the study at large: Sites across the United States, Italy and Spain contributed samples from acute and convalescent COVID-19.

CDR1 and CDR2 from the germline V gene are MGHRA and YSYEKL. The CDR3 has 18 residues. V trimming: 1 base; J trimming: 0 bases; junction bases outside the gene matches: 4. Under the authors' procedure: Researchers report that nucleated cell counts were estimated from reference gene primer amplification. Generated by immunoSEQ multiplex PCR, the TCRdb table keeps only in-frame clones and is missing some. From that table come the V and J calls and clone size; the DNA was used to work out D and trimming. The sample holds some 170,000 clones; around three quarters are singletons and the top ten take 8.1%.

The material sequenced was peripheral blood. The chain joins TRBV4-1 to TRBJ2-2; 11 bases map to TRBD2. The sequence came from a man between 60 and 75 years old with acute or convalescent COVID-19. CDR3 sequence (DNA): TGCGCCAGCAGCCAAGGACTAGCGGGGTTCGCGAACACCGGGGAGCTGTTTTTT. This encodes CASSQGLAGFANTGELFF.